Given below is one T cell receptor (beta chain) in context. Its antigen is as yet unknown. The study amplified TCR beta CDR3 regions using RNA transcripts. HTBI primers primed a first-round RT-PCR, and a second-round multiplex PCR followed. TCRdb re-analysed the multiplex PCR reads in MiXCR, keeping a single row per CDR3 protein. The sample carries 1 million to 1.3 million distinct CDR3 sequences, roughly two fifths recorded once. Patients were excluded if they had other autoimmune diseases or uncontrolled infections, and likewise if pregnancy or lactation applied. This sample was included in a study of Graves' ophthalmopathy and Graves' hyperthyroidism. Study-level findings and limits: Both a roughly 70% sensitivity and a roughly 72% specificity characterized the model's predictions of ophthalmopathy progression. In blood appeared most of the expanded thyroid clonotypes whose frequency exceeded 0.001.

The V gene end was trimmed by 10 bases and the J gene end by 9 bases; junction bases not matched to a gene: 7. The CDR3 sequence is 12 residues long. CDR1 and CDR2 (germline): SNHLY, FYNNEI. The sequenced sample consisted of peripheral blood or thyroid tissue (not recorded which). V and J are TRBV2 and TRBJ2-1; TRBD2 matches 9 bases. This clonotype originated in an adult man with Graves' hyperthyroidism. CDR3 protein: CATRRGGSEQFF. For the CDR3, the DNA is TGTGCCACCCGGCGGGGGGGTAGTGAGCAGTTCTTC.